The entry that follows covers one T cell receptor beta chain sequence. This sample was taken from a study of cytomegalovirus exposure and HLA in healthy donors. Trimming removed 3 bases from V and 7 bases from J, with 15 bases in between. This CDR3 has 14 residues. Germline lookup yields CDR1 SEHNR and CDR2 FQNEAQ (reference sequence). Using immunoSEQ multiplex PCR, the repertoire was profiled, and TCRdb retains in-frame clones only, with some absent. In the table there are 250,000 to 400,000 clones, 88% of which are singletons. The chain uses TRBV7-9 and TRBJ1-2; no reliable D call. The TCR was taken from a man younger than 40 in good health and CMV-seronegative. Sequencing used PBMCs. The CDR3 DNA follows: TGTGCCAGCAGCTTGTCCTGGGAGAGGCTTGGCTACACCTTC. Its translation is CASSLSWERLGYTF.